These T cell receptor beta chains were read from a single sample in a study of Graves' ophthalmopathy and Graves' hyperthyroidism. TCRdb redid the calling of the multiplex PCR reads with MiXCR, one entry per CDR3 protein. The sample yields 200,000 to 300,000 distinct CDR3 sequences, roughly 50% seen once. Material for sequencing was peripheral blood. The receptors derive from an adult man with Graves' ophthalmopathy. The CDR3 runs from the conserved cysteine through the conserved F or W. D genes are given only for firm matches. Rows give clone size only sometimes, using once, few, many, or a class for an expanded clone.

j_call v_call clone_size d_call cdr3_nt cdr3_aa
TRBJ2-7 TRBV20-1 many TRBD1 TGCAGTGCTGGGACAGGGGAGTACTACGAGCAGTACTTC CSAGTGEYYEQYF
TRBJ2-5 TRBV19 NA NA TGTGCCAGTAGTCCTTTTGTGGCCAGGGTAGAAGAGACCCAGTACTTC CASSPFVARVEETQYF
TRBJ2-5 TRBV7-8 few NA TGTGCCAGCAGCTTAGATCGGGGTGACGGTCGGACCCAGTACTTC CASSLDRGDGRTQYF
TRBJ1-2 TRBV2 NA TRBD1 TGTGCCAGCAGGATGGACAGGGGCCGTGGCTATGGCTACACCTTC CASRMDRGRGYGYTF
TRBJ2-7 TRBV6-2/TRBV6-3 once NA TGTGCCAGCAGTTACCGGATCAGGGACTCCGAGCAGTACTTC CASSYRIRDSEQYF
TRBJ2-5 TRBV20-1 NA NA TGCAGTGCTAGAGATCTCGGGAGATGGGAGACCCAGTACTTC CSARDLGRWETQYF
TRBJ2-6 TRBV5-1 NA TRBD1 TGCGCCAGCAGGGACCCACGAGGGGGCTTGGCTGGGACCAACGTCCTGACTTTC CASRDPRGGLAGTNVLTF
TRBJ2-7 TRBV7-9 many TRBD1 TGTGCCAGCAGCCGAGACAGGGGCGAGCAGTACTTC CASSRDRGEQYF
TRBJ2-5 TRBV6-5 NA TRBD2 TGTGCCAGCAGTTACGGGACTAGCGGACTGTACCAAGAGACCCAGTACTTC CASSYGTSGLYQETQYF
TRBJ1-6 TRBV20-1 NA TRBD1 TGCAGTGCTAGTTGGGACAGGGTTAATTCACCCCTCCACTTT CSASWDRVNSPLHF
TRBJ1-1 TRBV7-3 NA NA TGTGCCAGCAGCGGAGGCAGGAACACTGGAGCTTTCTTT CASSGGRNTGAFF
TRBJ1-2 TRBV2 few NA TGTGCCAGCAGTGAAGTGGGGGATCGCGGCTATGGCTACACCTTC CASSEVGDRGYGYTF
TRBJ1-2 TRBV10-3 NA NA TGTACCATCAGTGAGCCACGAAGAAACTATGGCTACACCTTC CTISEPRRNYGYTF
TRBJ2-2 TRBV20-1 few NA TGCAGTGCTAGATCGCTTCCCGGGGAGCTGTTTTTT CSARSLPGELFF
TRBJ1-1 TRBV7-9 NA NA TGTGCCAGCAGCCCCAGGACGGTGAACACTGAAGCTTTCTTT CASSPRTVNTEAFF
TRBJ2-2 TRBV29-1 many NA TGCAGCGCGGAGGTGAACACCGGGGAGCTGTTTTTT CSAEVNTGELFF
TRBJ2-7 TRBV19 few NA TGTGCCAGTAGTCTGAACCAGGGTGGCGAGCAGTACTTC CASSLNQGGEQYF
TRBJ1-1 TRBV12-3/TRBV12-4 few TRBD1 TGTGCCAGCAGTTTAGGGGCGACAGGGATGAGCACTGAAGCTTTCTTT CASSLGATGMSTEAFF
TRBJ2-7 TRBV7-2 NA TRBD1 TGTGCCGGCAGCCGACAGGGCCTACAGCAGTACTTC CAGSRQGLQQYF
TRBJ2-6 TRBV9 few TRBD1 TGTGCCAGCAACGGAGACCAGGGGGATGGGGCCAACGTCCTGACTTTC CASNGDQGDGANVLTF
TRBJ1-1 TRBV3-1 few NA TGTGCCAGCAGCTACCTGATGGGGGTCCCTGAAGCTTTCTTT CASSYLMGVPEAFF
TRBJ1-1 TRBV20-1 few NA TGCAGTGCTAGAGATCGATACGCCCGGGCCGGTGAAGCTTTCTTT CSARDRYARAGEAFF
TRBJ2-6 TRBV20-1 NA TRBD2 TGCAGTGCTAGGCATTTACTAGCGGGACTATCTGGGGCCAACGTCCTGACTTTC CSARHLLAGLSGANVLTF
TRBJ2-7 TRBV20-1 few NA TGCAGTGTCGGGAGCTACCCCGAGCAGTACTTC CSVGSYPEQYF
TRBJ1-5 TRBV7-9 NA NA TGCGCCAGCAGCCAAGAAGGGAAAGTTCAGCCCCAGCATTTT CASSQEGKVQPQHF
TRBJ2-5 TRBV7-9 few NA TGTGCCAGCAGCTCCCCCGGGGAGCCCTTGGAGACCCAGTACTTC CASSSPGEPLETQYF
TRBJ2-2 TRBV25-1 NA TRBD1 TGTGCCAGCAGTCCTCGGGACAGGGTAACCGGGGAGCTGTTTTTT CASSPRDRVTGELFF
TRBJ1-6 TRBV20-1 NA NA TGCAGTGCTAGAGTGGCAGGGAGCTCCTATAATTCACCCCTCCACTTT CSARVAGSSYNSPLHF
TRBJ1-2 TRBV5-5 NA NA TGTGCCAGCAGCTTCCGGGCAGCTCCTAACTATGGCTACACCTTC CASSFRAAPNYGYTF
TRBJ2-2 TRBV5-8 NA NA TGTGCCAGCAGCTTCGGGGATCCCAACACCGGGGAGCTGTTTTTT CASSFGDPNTGELFF
TRBJ2-2 TRBV7-9 once NA TGTGCCAGCAGCCTTCAAATAGGGGCGGCCGGGGAGCTGTTTTTT CASSLQIGAAGELFF
TRBJ1-2 TRBV20-1 few NA TGCAGTGCTAGAGATCCGGCGGGGGCGGATGGCTACACCTTC CSARDPAGADGYTF
TRBJ2-7 TRBV12-3/TRBV12-4 NA NA TGTGCCAGCAGTTTTTCCGTCGACCCCTACGAGCAGTACTTC CASSFSVDPYEQYF
TRBJ1-6 TRBV13 few NA TGTGCCAGCAGCTTAGTAGGCCGAAAGGTGAATTCACCCCTCCACTTT CASSLVGRKVNSPLHF
TRBJ1-5 TRBV2 many TRBD1 TGTGCCAGCAGGGAAGACAGGGCACAGCCCCAGCATTTT CASREDRAQPQHF
TRBJ1-1 TRBV29-1 NA NA TGCAGCGTTGAAGACGCCAGGAACACTGAAGCTTTCTTT CSVEDARNTEAFF
TRBJ2-7 TRBV7-2 NA NA TGTGCCAGCAGCCAAGGAGGGGACTCCTACGAGCAGTACTTC CASSQGGDSYEQYF
TRBJ1-1 TRBV7-8 NA NA TGTGCCAGCAGCTTAGCGGGGGGCCTGAACACTGAAGCTTTCTTT CASSLAGGLNTEAFF
TRBJ2-3 TRBV7-3 NA NA TGTGCCAGCAGCTTAACCCGGGAGCCATCAGATACGCAGTATTTT CASSLTREPSDTQYF
TRBJ1-2 TRBV29-1 many TRBD1 TGCAGCGTTGTTACTCGTCGGACGACAGGGTCCGCGGGAGGCTACACCTTC CSVVTRRTTGSAGGYTF